This paragraph covers one T cell receptor beta chain sequence. Its target is unknown. Profiling relied on immunoSEQ multiplex PCR, and the TCRdb table lists in-frame clones only, not all of them. Of about 100,000 clones listed, around 88% are singletons. No infections or other immune events were documented during collection. Looked up from germline, CDR1 is SGHVS and CDR2 is FNYEAQ. V lost 5 bases to trimming and J lost 4 bases; unmatched junction nucleotides: 13. There are 17 residues in the CDR3. The sample comes from a study of identifying expanded T cells in peripheral blood. General study results and limits: Over around two and four weeks, about 16 and 20 clones changed, versus around 1.3 between replicates. Variance in clone template counts between roughly two-week samples significantly increased with total template count across all healthy donors.

The V gene is TRBV7-6, the J gene TRBJ1-5, with 8 bases aligning to TRBD1. Sequenced input: blood. The origin of this receptor is a person aged 18 to 70 in good health. The CDR3 is CASSLGTGNGDNQPQHF. CDR3 DNA: TGTGCCAGCAGCCTCGGGACAGGAAATGGGGATAATCAGCCCCAGCATTTT.